This T cell receptor beta chain emerged from a study of breast tumors, draining lymph nodes, adjacent tissues. Points from the study as a whole: Tumor TCR diversity was below lymph nodes but above nontumor tissue.

TCRdb fed the multiplex PCR reads into MiXCR, producing one record per CDR3 protein. The sample lists some 14,000 distinct CDR3 sequences; about 60% were seen once. Germline lookup yields CDR1 GTSNPN and CDR2 SVGIG (reference sequence). V gave up 0 bases and J gave up 4 bases, with 7 bases separating them. CDR3 length equals 13 residues. There are many counts of this clonotype. Its target is not known. The J gene is TRBJ2-1, the V gene TRBV30, with D possibly matching TRBD2 (6 bases). The sample taken for sequencing was tumor-adjacent breast tissue. The receptor was derived from a female donor with breast cancer. Some clones in this sample may be carry-over from other donors' samples. CDR3 DNA: TGTGCCTGGAGTGTACGGGAGTACAATGAGCAGTTCTTC. It codes for CAWSVREYNEQFF.